These 6 T cell receptor beta chains were sequenced from one sample in a study of glioma-infiltrating T cells. Amplification of TCR alpha and beta CDR3 regions from RNA used iRepertoire nested multiplex PCR. TCRdb redid the calling of the multiplex PCR reads with MiXCR, one entry per CDR3 protein. Of approximately 400,000 distinct CDR3 sequences in the sample, roughly two fifths were seen once. The sequencing input was glioma tissue, nonneoplastic brain tissue, or PBMCs (not recorded which). Every receptor here comes from a human donor with low-grade glioma or glioblastoma, undergoing nonglioma brain surgery, or in good health (not recorded which).

CDR3 bases: TGTGCCAGCAGCCTTTCTTTATTAGCGGACGGCGAGCAGTTCTTC. Its protein is CASSLSLLADGEQFF. The V call is TRBV7-6, the J call TRBJ2-1; D might be TRBD2 (6 bases). Germline V gives CDR1 SGHVS, CDR2 FNYEAQ. With 5 bases removed from V and 10 bases from J, the gap between germline ends came to 21 bases. CDR3 length: 15 amino acids.

The chain carries TRBV4-3 and TRBJ2-1; the match to TRBD1 covers 9 bases. CDR3 length equals 17 residues. J was trimmed by 8 bases and V by 0 bases; bases with no gene match: 11. Germline V gene data show CDR1 as LGHNA and CDR2 as YSLEER. In nucleotides, the CDR3 is TGCGCCAGCAGCCAAGATAGGGCGACAGGGGGAGAAGATGAGCAGTTCTTC. The encoded protein is CASSQDRATGGEDEQFF.

This clonotype was seen a handful of times. The chain uses TRBV4-1 and TRBJ2-7, with D perhaps matching TRBD1 or TRBD2 (5 bases each). Germline V lookup: CDR1 MGHRA, CDR2 YSYEKL. The CDR3 contains 16 residues. Trimming pared 1 base from V and 3 bases from J, leaving 16 bases between. The CDR3 DNA is TGCGCCAGCAGCCAAGCCCCCGGGACCGTACTCTACGAGCAGTACTTC. Its translation is CASSQAPGTVLYEQYF.

The rearrangement joins TRBV20-1 to TRBJ2-1, with 9 nucleotides matching TRBD2. Germline V gene lookup returns CDR1 DFQATT and CDR2 SNEGSKA (reference sequence). V was pared by 1 base and J by 0 bases, with 7 bases of the junction left unmatched. This CDR3 is 17 amino acids long. The CDR3: CSARVGSGSNSYNEQFF. The CDR3 DNA follows: TGCAGTGCTAGAGTCGGTAGCGGGAGCAACTCCTACAATGAGCAGTTCTTC.

The chain combines TRBV6-5 with TRBJ2-7; D gene unclear. Germline V gene sequence: CDR1 MNHEY, CDR2 SVGAGI. This CDR3 spans 12 amino acids. Trimming took off 6 bases at V and 5 bases at J, with 11 bases between the two ends. CDR3 sequence: CASRYPRHEQYF. DNA for the CDR3: TGTGCCAGCAGATACCCTAGGCACGAGCAGTACTTC.

This clonotype was counted many times. This sequence joins TRBV6-1 and TRBJ2-7, with D tentatively TRBD1 (6 bases). The CDR3 contains 16 residues. The V gene lost 3 bases and the J gene lost 2 bases, with 17 bases spanning the gap. Germline V gives CDR1 MNHNS, CDR2 SASEGT. The chain's CDR3 is CASSDPGHRSTYEQYF. CDR3 DNA: TGTGCCAGCAGTGACCCGGGACATAGATCTACCTACGAGCAGTACTTC.